Presented here are 22 T cell receptor beta chains from one specimen sequenced in a study of blood T cell repertoires in COVID-19. The assay was immunoSEQ multiplex PCR, and TCRdb's table has in-frame clones only and misses some. The data show about 320,000 clones, approximately 82% seen once. Sequences were obtained from peripheral blood. Source of these receptors: a woman aged 45-60 years with acute or convalescent COVID-19.

This clone was picked up a small number of times. V gene TRBV6-2 or TRBV6-3 combines with J gene TRBJ1-1; tentative D call: TRBD1 (5 bases). V lost 2 bases and J 5 bases, leaving 9 bases between the germline ends. The CDR3 sequence is 13 residues long. Germline V gene lookup returns CDR1 MNHEY and CDR2 SVGEGT. In nucleotides, the CDR3 is TGTGCCAGCAGTTACGGCAGGGTGACTGAAGCTTTCTTT. Amino acids: CASSYGRVTEAFF.

This clone was counted once. The V call is TRBV7-3, the J call TRBJ2-4; D is perhaps TRBD1 (5 bases). The CDR3 sequence is 13 residues long. V lost 1 base to trimming and J lost 8 bases, with 9 bases between them. CDR1 is SGHTA, CDR2 FQGTGA, per germline. CDR3 amino acids: CASSLNQGDIQYF. The CDR3 DNA sequence: TGTGCCAGCAGCTTAAATCAGGGTGACATTCAGTACTTC.

The V and J genes are TRBV3-1 (or the pseudogene TRBV3-2) and TRBJ1-2; no reliable D call. V shed 1 base and J shed 5 bases, with 17 bases lying between them. Germline-derived CDR1 and CDR2 are LGHDT and YNNKEL (reference sequence). The CDR3 sequence is 16 residues long. CDR3 residues: CASSQGSEGSLYGYTF. Here the CDR3 DNA reads TGTGCCAGCAGCCAAGGGAGCGAGGGCAGTTTATATGGCTACACCTTC.

The chain links TRBV5-1 to TRBJ1-6, with a weak D call TRBD1 (6 bases). In germline, CDR1 is SGHRS, CDR2 YFSETQ. Deletions cut 4 bases from V and 9 bases from J, with 17 bases between. CDR3 length equals 15 residues. The CDR3 here is CASSQVGGTSSPLHF. The DNA for the CDR3 is TGCGCCAGCAGCCAGGTAGGGGGTACGAGTTCACCCCTCCACTTT.

The V and J genes are TRBV6-4 and TRBJ1-2, with D perhaps matching TRBD1 (5 bases). Trimming took off 3 bases at V and 4 bases at J, with 12 bases between the two ends. Germline CDR1 and CDR2: MRHNA and SNTAGT. The CDR3 runs 14 residues. CDR3 coding DNA: TGTGCCAGCAGTGAGGCAGGGAAGGGCTATGGCTACACCTTC. Its translation: CASSEAGKGYGYTF.

This chain uses TRBV27 with TRBJ1-6, with D uncertain. The CDR3 totals 13 residues. Germline-derived CDR1 and CDR2 are MNHEY and SMNVEV (reference sequence). V dropped 0 bases and J dropped 7 bases, with 4 bases sitting between them. CDR3 sequence: CASSLSVNSPLHF. As DNA, the CDR3 is TGTGCCAGCAGTTTATCCGTCAATTCACCCCTCCACTTT.

This rearrangement joins TRBV2 to TRBJ2-7, with D possibly matching TRBD1 (6 bases). Germline CDR1 SNHLY, CDR2 FYNNEI. Trimming stripped 7 bases from V and 0 bases from J, with 7 bases between. This CDR3 spans 12 amino acids. As DNA, the CDR3 is TGTGCCAGCATGGACAGCTCCTACGAGCAGTACTTC. This encodes CASMDSSYEQYF.

This chain joins TRBV18 and TRBJ2-7; a possible D gene is TRBD2 (6 bases). V shed 2 bases and J shed 6 bases, with 14 bases lying between them. CDR3 size: 14 residues. Germline-derived CDR1 and CDR2 are KGHSH and LQKENI. Written as DNA, the CDR3 is TGTGCCAGCTCACCAACCCAGGGAGGTCTCGAGCAGTACTTC. Translating gives CASSPTQGGLEQYF.

V is TRBV28 and J is TRBJ1-1, with D tentatively TRBD1 (5 bases). Germline assignment: CDR1 MDHEN and CDR2 SYDVKM. Trimming cost V 4 bases and J 1 base, with 13 bases left between them. This CDR3 comprises 15 residues. CDR3 nucleotides: TGTGCCAGCAGTTCCCTGGGACTGGCGAACACTGAAGCTTTCTTT. This codes for CASSSLGLANTEAFF. Variable domain in full (rest from reference TRBV28 and TRBJ1-1): DVKVTQSSRYLVKRTGEKVFLECVQDMDHENMFWYRQDPGLGLRLIYFSYDVKMKEKGDIPEGYSVSREKKERFSLILESASTNQTSMYLCASSSLGLANTEAFFGQGTRLTVV.

This rearrangement joins TRBV7-3 to TRBJ2-5; 12 nucleotides match TRBD2. This CDR3 contains 15 residues. Losses at the gene ends were 5 bases for V and 0 bases for J; bases not matched to a gene: 1. Per germline, CDR1 SGHTA and CDR2 FQGTGA. CDR3 region: CASSRTSGDQETQYF. CDR3 DNA: TGTGCCAGCAGCCGGACTAGCGGGGACCAAGAGACCCAGTACTTC.

The chain links TRBV12-3 or TRBV12-4 to TRBJ1-3; 8 bases align to TRBD1. V gave up 6 bases and J gave up 4 bases; unmatched junction bases: 2. This CDR3 is built from 13 residues. The CDR3 protein is CASRQGGGNTIYF. DNA of the CDR3: TGTGCCAGCAGACAGGGGGGAGGAAACACCATATATTTT.

This clone was counted a few times. V and J are TRBV2 and TRBJ1-1; D is uncertain. The CDR3 has 16 residues. V lost 4 bases to trimming and J lost 0 bases, with 15 bases between them. The germline gives CDR1 SNHLY, CDR2 FYNNEI. CDR3 DNA: TGTGCCAGCAGTGGCCTTCCCGGGAGGATGAACACTGAAGCTTTCTTT. This translates into CASSGLPGRMNTEAFF.

The V gene is TRBV19, the J gene TRBJ2-3; 8 bases are shared with TRBD1. This CDR3 is 16 amino acids long. CDR1 is LNHDA, CDR2 SQIVND, per germline (reference sequence). V dropped 1 base and J dropped 3; count of bases not matched to a gene: 6. The CDR3 nucleotides read TGTGCCAGTAGTATAGCTTTCACAGGGGGTACAGATACGCAGTATTTT. It is translated as CASSIAFTGGTDTQYF.

The V gene is TRBV30, the J gene TRBJ1-4; 7 bases align to TRBD1. The CDR3 extends over 13 amino acids. Germline lookup yields CDR1 GTSNPN and CDR2 SVGIG (reference sequence). Losses at the gene ends were 0 bases for V and 9 bases for J; bases not matched to a gene: 4. CDR3 DNA: TGTGCCTGGAGTGTGGGCAGGGGGAAAAAACTGTTTTTT. This translates into CAWSVGRGKKLFF.

The V and J genes are TRBV9 and TRBJ1-1; 10 bases fit TRBD1. The CDR3 spans 14 residues. V shed 3 bases and J 4 bases; nucleotides not matched to a gene: 3. Germline loops: CDR1 SGDLS, CDR2 YYNGEE. The CDR3 sequence: CASSARTGGTEAFF. The CDR3 nucleotides are TGTGCCAGCAGCGCGAGGACAGGGGGCACTGAAGCTTTCTTT.

This chain uses TRBV13 with TRBJ1-2; TRBD1 agrees at 7 bases. V was clipped by 4 bases and J by 3 bases; unmatched bases: 8. The germline gives CDR1 PRHDT, CDR2 FYEKMQ (reference sequence). This CDR3 spans 15 amino acids. The CDR3 reads CASSYRDRTYYGYTF. DNA for the CDR3: TGTGCCAGCAGCTACCGGGACAGAACTTACTATGGCTACACCTTC.

The CDR3 loop is CASSLRTSGGPNQETQYF. For the CDR3, the DNA is TGTGCCAGCAGCCTACGGACTAGCGGGGGGCCCAACCAAGAGACCCAGTACTTC. The chain carries TRBV5-6 and TRBJ2-5; 14 bases are a match to TRBD2. CDR3 length equals 18 residues. From germline, CDR1 is SGHDT and CDR2 YYEEEE. Trimming removed 4 bases from V and 0 bases from J; junction bases left unmatched: 8.

The chain carries TRBV5-4 and TRBJ2-2; tentatively, D is TRBD2 (6 bases). V was trimmed by 4 bases and J by 4 bases, leaving 14 bases between them. The CDR3 consists of 15 residues. Germline V CDR1 and CDR2: SGHNT, YYREEE (reference sequence). The CDR3 DNA reads as TGTGCCAGCAGCCCAACTAGCCGGACCACCGGGGAGCTGTTTTTT. It encodes CASSPTSRTTGELFF.

The chain joins TRBV30 to TRBJ1-1; D possibly corresponds to TRBD1 (5 bases). V lost 2 bases, J lost 8 bases, and 9 bases lay in between. From germline, CDR1 is GTSNPN and CDR2 SVGIG (reference sequence). This CDR3 region has 11 residues. As DNA, the CDR3 is TGTGCCTGGAGTAACAGGCCAGAAGCTTTCTTT. This translates into CAWSNRPEAFF.

V and J are TRBV5-4 and TRBJ1-2; D might be TRBD1 (5 bases). CDR3 length: 15 residues. Germline CDR1 SGHNT, CDR2 YYREEE (reference sequence). Trimming took off 0 bases at V and 4 bases at J, with 13 bases between the two ends. CDR3 protein: CASSLGGRTSYGYTF. The CDR3 nucleotides read TGTGCCAGCAGCTTGGGAGGCAGGACAAGCTATGGCTACACCTTC.

The count of this clone is one. As DNA, the CDR3 is TGTGCCAGCACCCCGAGCGGGGGCATCAATGAGCAGTTCTTC. As protein: CASTPSGGINEQFF. The genes are TRBV5-4 and TRBJ2-1, with TRBD2 identical over 8 bases. This CDR3 comprises 14 residues. Germline CDR1 is SGHNT and CDR2 is YYREEE (reference sequence). Trimming took 6 bases from V and 6 from J; bases not matched to a gene: 8.

The CDR3 is CASSRGTDTQYF. The CDR3 DNA reads as TGTGCCAGCAGTCGGGGCACAGATACGCAGTATTTT. V usage is TRBV6-5 and J usage is TRBJ2-3; D not resolved. CDR3 length: 12 residues. Germline CDR1 and CDR2: MNHEY and SVGAGI. Trimming took 5 bases from V and 1 from J, leaving 4 bases between them.